This TCR beta chain was sequenced for a study of shared clonotypes between healthy human individuals. Assay: immunoSEQ multiplex PCR; the TCRdb copy retains only in-frame clones and omits some. The sample contains over a million clones, more than 95% of which appear only once. V lost 3 bases and J lost 5; bases outside the gene matches: 3. The CDR3 consists of 14 residues. CDR1 and CDR2 (germline): MDHEN, SYDVKM. V gene TRBV28 combines with J gene TRBJ2-1, with TRBD2 matching over 8 bases. The sequence derives from a man aged 25 to 40 in good health. The source material was naive CD4+ T cells sorted from blood. Subset meaning: CD45RA+ positively selected. The CDR3, as DNA: TGTGCCAGCAGTTTGCGACTAGCGAACAATGAGCAGTTCTTC. It codes for CASSLRLANNEQFF.